This TCR beta chain comes out of a study of T cells in women clearing cervical HPV infection. In germline, CDR1 is SNHLY, CDR2 FYNNEI. The CDR3 runs 15 residues. V lost 8 bases, J lost 5 bases, and 10 bases stayed unmatched. Comment on this clone: The read ends 3 residues early relative to the CDR3; the germline J gene fills the gap.

Method: immunoSEQ multiplex PCR; TCRdb's copy keeps in-frame clones and lacks some. The sample has some 50,000 clones. This chain joins TRBV2 and TRBJ2-2; 8 bases line up with TRBD1. Input material: blood buffy coat. The clonotype originates from a woman between 18 and 75 years old with a cervical HPV16 infection that either progressed to CIN3+ or cleared (not recorded which). This CDR3 is CASGGQGAKTGELFF. CDR3 bases read: TGTGCCAGCGGAGGGCAGGGGGCAAAGACCGGGGAG.